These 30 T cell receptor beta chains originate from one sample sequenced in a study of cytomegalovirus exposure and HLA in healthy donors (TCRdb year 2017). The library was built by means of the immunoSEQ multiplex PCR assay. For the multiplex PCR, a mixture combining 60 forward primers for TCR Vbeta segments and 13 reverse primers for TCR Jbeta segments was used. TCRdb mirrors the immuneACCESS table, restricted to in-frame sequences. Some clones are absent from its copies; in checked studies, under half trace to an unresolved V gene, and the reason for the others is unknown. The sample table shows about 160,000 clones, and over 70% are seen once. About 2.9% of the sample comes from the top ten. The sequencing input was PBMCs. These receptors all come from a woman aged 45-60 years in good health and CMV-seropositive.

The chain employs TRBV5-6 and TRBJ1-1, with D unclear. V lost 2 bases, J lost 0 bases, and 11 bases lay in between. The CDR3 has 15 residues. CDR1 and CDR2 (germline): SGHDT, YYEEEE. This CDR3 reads CASSFGGGLNTEAFF. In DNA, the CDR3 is TGTGCCAGCAGCTTTGGAGGAGGCCTGAACACTGAAGCTTTCTTT.

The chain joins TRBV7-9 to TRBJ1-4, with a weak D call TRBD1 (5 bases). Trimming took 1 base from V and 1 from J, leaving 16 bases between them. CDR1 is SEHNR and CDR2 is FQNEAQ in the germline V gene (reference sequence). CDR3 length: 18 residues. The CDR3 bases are TGTGCCAGCAGCTTAGTAAGGGGCGGGGCAGGAACTAATGAAAAACTGTTTTTT. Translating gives CASSLVRGGAGTNEKLFF.

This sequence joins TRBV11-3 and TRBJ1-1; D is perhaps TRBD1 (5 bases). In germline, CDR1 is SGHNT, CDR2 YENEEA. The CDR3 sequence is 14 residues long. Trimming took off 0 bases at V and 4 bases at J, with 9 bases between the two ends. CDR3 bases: TGTGCCAGCAGCTTAGAGGGCCAGGGCACTGAAGCTTTCTTT. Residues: CASSLEGQGTEAFF.

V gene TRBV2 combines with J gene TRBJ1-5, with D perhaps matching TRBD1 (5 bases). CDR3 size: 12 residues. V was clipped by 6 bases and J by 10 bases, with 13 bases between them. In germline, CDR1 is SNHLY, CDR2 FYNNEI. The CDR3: CASRDTNGPQHF. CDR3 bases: TGTGCCAGCAGGGACACGAATGGACCCCAGCATTTT.

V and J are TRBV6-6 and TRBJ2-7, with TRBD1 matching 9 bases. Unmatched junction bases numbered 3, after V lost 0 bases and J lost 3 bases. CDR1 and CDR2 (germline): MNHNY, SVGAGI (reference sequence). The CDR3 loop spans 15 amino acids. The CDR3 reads CASSYSMGQGYEQYF. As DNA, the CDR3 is TGTGCCAGCAGTTACTCGATGGGACAGGGCTACGAGCAGTACTTC.

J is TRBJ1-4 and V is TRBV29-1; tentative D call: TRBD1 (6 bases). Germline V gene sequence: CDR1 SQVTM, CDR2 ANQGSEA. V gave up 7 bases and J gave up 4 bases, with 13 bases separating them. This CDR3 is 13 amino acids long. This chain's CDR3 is CSAQGAVNEKLFF. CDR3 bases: TGCAGCGCACAGGGTGCGGTTAATGAAAAACTGTTTTTT.

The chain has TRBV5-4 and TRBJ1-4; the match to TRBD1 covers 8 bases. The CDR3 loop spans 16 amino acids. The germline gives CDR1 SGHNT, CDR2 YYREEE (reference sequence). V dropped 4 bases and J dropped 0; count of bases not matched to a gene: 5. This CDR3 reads CASSDGQGATNEKLFF. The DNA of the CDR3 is TGTGCCAGCAGCGATGGACAGGGAGCAACTAATGAAAAACTGTTTTTT.

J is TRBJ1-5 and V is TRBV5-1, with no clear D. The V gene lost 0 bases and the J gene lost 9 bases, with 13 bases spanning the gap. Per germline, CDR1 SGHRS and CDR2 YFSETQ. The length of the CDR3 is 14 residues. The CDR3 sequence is CASSLEHGPGPQHF. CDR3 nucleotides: TGCGCCAGCAGCTTGGAACACGGCCCGGGGCCCCAGCATTTT.

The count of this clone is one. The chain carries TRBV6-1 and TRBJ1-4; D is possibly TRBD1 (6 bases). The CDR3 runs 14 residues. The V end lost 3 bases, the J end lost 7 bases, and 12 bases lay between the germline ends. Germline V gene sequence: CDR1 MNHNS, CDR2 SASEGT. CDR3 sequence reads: CASSEGHQAEKLFF. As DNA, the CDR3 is TGTGCCAGCAGTGAGGGACATCAGGCTGAAAAACTGTTTTTT.

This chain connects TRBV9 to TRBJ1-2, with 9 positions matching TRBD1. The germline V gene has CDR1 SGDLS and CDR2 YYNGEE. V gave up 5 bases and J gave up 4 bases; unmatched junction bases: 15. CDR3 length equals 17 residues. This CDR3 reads CASSGRDREDRSYGYTF. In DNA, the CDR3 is TGTGCCAGCAGTGGCCGGGACAGGGAAGATAGGAGCTATGGCTACACCTTC.

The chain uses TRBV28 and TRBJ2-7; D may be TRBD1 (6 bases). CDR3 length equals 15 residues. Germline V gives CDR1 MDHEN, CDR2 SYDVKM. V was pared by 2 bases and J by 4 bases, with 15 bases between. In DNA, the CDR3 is TGTGCCAGCAGTTTAGTAGGACAGCCAAAATACGAGCAGTACTTC. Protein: CASSLVGQPKYEQYF.

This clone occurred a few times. Here the CDR3 reads CASSAQGQGELFF. The DNA for the CDR3 is TGTGCCAGCAGCGCCCAGGGACAGGGCGAGCTGTTTTTT. V usage is TRBV7-2 and J usage is TRBJ2-2, with 9 nucleotides matching TRBD1. Germline V gene lookup returns CDR1 SGHTA and CDR2 FQGNSA. V shed 5 bases, J shed 11 bases, and the junction held 6 bases outside the gene matches. The CDR3 length is 13 residues.

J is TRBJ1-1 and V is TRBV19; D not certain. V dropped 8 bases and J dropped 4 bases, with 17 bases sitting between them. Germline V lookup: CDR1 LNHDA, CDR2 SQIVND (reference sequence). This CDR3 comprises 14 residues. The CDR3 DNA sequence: TGTGCCAGTTCGTCCGCAGGCTTTGGCACTGAAGCTTTCTTT. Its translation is CASSSAGFGTEAFF.

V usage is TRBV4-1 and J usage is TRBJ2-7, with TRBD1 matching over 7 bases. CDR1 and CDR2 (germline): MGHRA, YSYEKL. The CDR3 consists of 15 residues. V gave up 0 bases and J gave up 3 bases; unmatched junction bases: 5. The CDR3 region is CASSQDEQGIYEQYF. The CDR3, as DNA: TGCGCCAGCAGCCAAGACGAACAGGGGATCTACGAGCAGTACTTC.

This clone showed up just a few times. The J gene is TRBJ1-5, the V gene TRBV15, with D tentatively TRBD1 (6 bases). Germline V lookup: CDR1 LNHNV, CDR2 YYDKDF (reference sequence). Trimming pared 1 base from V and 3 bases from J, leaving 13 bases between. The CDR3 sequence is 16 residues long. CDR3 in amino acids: CATSRVRQAINQPQHF. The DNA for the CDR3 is TGTGCCACCAGCAGAGTTAGACAGGCAATCAATCAGCCCCAGCATTTT.

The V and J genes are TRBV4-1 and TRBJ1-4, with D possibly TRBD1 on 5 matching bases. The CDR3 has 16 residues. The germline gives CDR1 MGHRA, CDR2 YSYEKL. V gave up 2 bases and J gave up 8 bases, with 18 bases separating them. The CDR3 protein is CASSQPDRGGREKLFF. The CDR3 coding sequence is TGCGCCAGCAGCCAACCCGACCGGGGGGGTAGGGAAAAACTGTTTTTT.

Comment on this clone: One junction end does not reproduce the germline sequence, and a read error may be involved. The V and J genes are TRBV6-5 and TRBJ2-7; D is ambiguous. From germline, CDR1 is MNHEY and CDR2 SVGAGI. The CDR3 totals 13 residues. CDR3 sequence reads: CASSYFPPYEQYF. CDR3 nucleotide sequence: TGTGCCAGCAGTTACTTCCCCCCCTACGAGCAATACTTC.

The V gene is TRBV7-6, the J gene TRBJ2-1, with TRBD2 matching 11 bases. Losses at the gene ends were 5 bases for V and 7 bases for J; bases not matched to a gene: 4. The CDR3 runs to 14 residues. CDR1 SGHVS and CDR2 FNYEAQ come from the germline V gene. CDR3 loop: CASSPSGRPNEQFF. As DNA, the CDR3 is TGTGCCAGCAGCCCTAGCGGGAGGCCTAATGAGCAGTTCTTC.

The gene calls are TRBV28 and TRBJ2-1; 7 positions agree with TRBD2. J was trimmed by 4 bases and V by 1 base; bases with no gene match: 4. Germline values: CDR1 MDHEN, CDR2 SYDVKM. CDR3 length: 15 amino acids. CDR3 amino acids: CASSLLTSVYNEQFF. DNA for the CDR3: TGTGCCAGCAGTTTATTAACTAGCGTATACAATGAGCAGTTCTTC. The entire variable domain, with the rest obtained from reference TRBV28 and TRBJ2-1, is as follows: DVKVTQSSRYLVKRTGEKVFLECVQDMDHENMFWYRQDPGLGLRLIYFSYDVKMKEKGDIPEGYSVSREKKERFSLILESASTNQTSMYLCASSLLTSVYNEQFFGPGTRLTVL.

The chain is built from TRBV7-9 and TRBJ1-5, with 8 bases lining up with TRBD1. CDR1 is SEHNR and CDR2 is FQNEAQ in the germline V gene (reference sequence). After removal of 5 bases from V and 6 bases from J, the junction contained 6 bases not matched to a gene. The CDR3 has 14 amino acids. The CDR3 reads CASSAAGGSQPQHF. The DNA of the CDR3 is TGTGCCAGCAGCGCCGCAGGGGGCAGTCAGCCCCAGCATTTT.

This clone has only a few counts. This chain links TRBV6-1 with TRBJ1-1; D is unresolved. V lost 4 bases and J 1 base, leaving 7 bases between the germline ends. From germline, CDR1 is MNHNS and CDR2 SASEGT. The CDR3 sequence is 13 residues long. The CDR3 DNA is TGTGCCAGCAGTGTAGAGGGGAACACTGAAGCTTTCTTT. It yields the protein CASSVEGNTEAFF.

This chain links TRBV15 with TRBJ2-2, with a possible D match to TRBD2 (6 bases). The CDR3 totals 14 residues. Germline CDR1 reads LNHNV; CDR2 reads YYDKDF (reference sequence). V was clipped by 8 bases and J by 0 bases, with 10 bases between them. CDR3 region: CATRTGANTGELFF. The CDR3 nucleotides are TGTGCCACCCGCACGGGGGCGAACACCGGGGAGCTGTTTTTT.

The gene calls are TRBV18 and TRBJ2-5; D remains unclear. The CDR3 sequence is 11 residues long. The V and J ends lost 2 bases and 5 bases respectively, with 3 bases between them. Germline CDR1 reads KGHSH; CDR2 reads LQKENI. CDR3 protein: CASSPSETQYF. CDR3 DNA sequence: TGTGCCAGCTCACCATCGGAGACCCAGTACTTC.

This CDR3 is CASSQGNTGELFF. CDR3 DNA sequence: TGTGCCAGCAGTCAGGGGAACACCGGGGAGCTGTTTTTT. The chain links TRBV6-1 to TRBJ2-2; tentatively, D is TRBD1 (5 bases). The CDR3 is made up of 13 amino acids. Germline CDR1 reads MNHNS; CDR2 reads SASEGT. Trimming shortened V by 5 bases and J by 1 base, and 5 bases separated the two germline ends.

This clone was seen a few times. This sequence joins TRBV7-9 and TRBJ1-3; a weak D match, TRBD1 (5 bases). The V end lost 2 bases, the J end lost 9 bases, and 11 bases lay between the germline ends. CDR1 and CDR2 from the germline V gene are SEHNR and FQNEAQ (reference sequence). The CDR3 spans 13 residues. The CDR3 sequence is CASSLRRDGTIYF. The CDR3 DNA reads TGTGCCAGCAGCTTAAGGAGGGACGGCACCATATATTTT.

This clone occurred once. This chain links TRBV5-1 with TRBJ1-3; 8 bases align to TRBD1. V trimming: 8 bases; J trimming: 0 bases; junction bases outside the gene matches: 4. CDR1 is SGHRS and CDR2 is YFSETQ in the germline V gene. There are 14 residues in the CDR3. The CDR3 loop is CASRQGPSGNTIYF. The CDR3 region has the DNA TGCGCCAGTCGACAGGGGCCCTCTGGAAACACCATATATTTT.

In nucleotides, the CDR3 is TGTGCCAGTAGTACCCCTAGCACAGATACGCAGTATTTT. Protein sequence: CASSTPSTDTQYF. J is TRBJ2-3 and V is TRBV19; no definite D call. This CDR3 contains 13 residues. Per the germline V gene, CDR1 is LNHDA and CDR2 is SQIVND (reference sequence). Between the trimmed V and J ends, which lost 4 bases and 0 bases, there was a span of 5 bases. The whole variable domain, filled in from reference TRBV19 and TRBJ2-3, reads DGGITQSPKYLFRKEGQNVTLSCEQNLNHDAMYWYRQDPGQGLRLIYYSQIVNDFQKGDIAEGYSVSREKKESFPLTVTSAQKNPTAFYLCASSTPSTDTQYFGPGTRLTVL.

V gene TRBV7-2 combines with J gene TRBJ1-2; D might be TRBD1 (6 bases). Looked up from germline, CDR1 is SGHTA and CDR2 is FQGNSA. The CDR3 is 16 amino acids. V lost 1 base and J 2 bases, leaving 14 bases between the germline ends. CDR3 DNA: TGTGCCAGCAGCTTAGTGACAGGCAATCTCAACTATGGCTACACCTTC. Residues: CASSLVTGNLNYGYTF.

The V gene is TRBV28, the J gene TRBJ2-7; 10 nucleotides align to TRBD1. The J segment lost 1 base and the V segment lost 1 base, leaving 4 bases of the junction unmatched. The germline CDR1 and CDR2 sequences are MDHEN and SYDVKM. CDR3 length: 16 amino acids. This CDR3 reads CASSLSGTGVSYEQYF. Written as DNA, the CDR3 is TGTGCCAGCAGTTTATCGGGGACAGGGGTATCCTACGAGCAGTACTTC.

CDR3 DNA sequence: TGCAGCGTTGGAGACGCCGGGACAGACTACGAGCAGTACTTC. Its translation is CSVGDAGTDYEQYF. The chain combines TRBV29-1 with TRBJ2-7, with 7 bases lining up with TRBD1. Germline CDR1 and CDR2: SQVTM and ANQGSEA. V lost 4 bases to trimming and J lost 3 bases; unmatched junction nucleotides: 9. The CDR3 runs to 14 residues.